A single sample gave rise to the 26 T cell receptor beta chains below, sequenced in a study of T cells in Graves' hyperthyroidism and ophthalmopathy. The source material, RNA transcripts, was used to amplify TCR beta CDR3 regions. During a first-round RT-PCR of the TCR CDR3, the HTBI primer set was used. In TCRdb, the multiplex PCR reads were re-called with MiXCR into one record per CDR3 protein. Here the sample spans some 180,000 distinct CDR3 sequences, about 15% being singletons. Sequencing was done on a sample of blood. All receptors come from a woman between 45 and 60 years old with Graves' hyperthyroidism.

Ten or more counts support this clonotype. The V and J genes are TRBV19 and TRBJ2-1, with 9 positions matching TRBD2. This CDR3 has 17 residues. Germline CDR1 LNHDA, CDR2 SQIVND (reference sequence). V dropped 4 bases and J dropped 0; count of bases not matched to a gene: 7. The DNA for the CDR3 is TGTGCCAGTAGTAAAAGTAGCGGGGGCAACTCCTACAATGAGCAGTTCTTC. Its protein is CASSKSSGGNSYNEQFF.

The chain has TRBV28 and TRBJ1-2, with D perhaps TRBD1 (5 bases). This CDR3 has 17 residues. V lost 6 bases and J lost 0, with 20 bases in between. Germline V gives CDR1 MDHEN, CDR2 SYDVKM. The DNA for the CDR3 is TGTGCCAGCAGCTCTTCCCTCGACAGATCTACTAACTATGGCTACACCTTC. Protein sequence: CASSSSLDRSTNYGYTF.

This clonotype was detected ten times or more. The V call is TRBV12-3 or TRBV12-4, the J call TRBJ1-1; 7 positions agree with TRBD1. V lost 5 bases, J lost 1 base, and 7 bases stayed unmatched. The CDR3 sequence is 15 residues long. This CDR3 is CASSIIGTANTEAFF. The CDR3, as DNA: TGTGCCAGCAGTATTATCGGGACAGCGAACACTGAAGCTTTCTTT.

There are a few counts of this clonotype. The chain uses TRBV28 and TRBJ1-6; D is undetermined. The CDR3 has 14 amino acids. From germline, CDR1 is MDHEN and CDR2 SYDVKM. V lost 6 bases to trimming and J lost 10 bases, with 16 bases between them. The CDR3 nucleotides read TGTGCCAGCAGAATGACAAGGTTGAACTCACCCCTCCACTTT. Protein product: CASRMTRLNSPLHF.

This clonotype was found many times. The chain has TRBV3-1 and TRBJ1-1; D unresolved. CDR3 length: 12 residues. Germline CDR1 is LGHDT and CDR2 is YNNKEL (reference sequence). V lost 5 bases and J 4 bases, leaving 8 bases between the germline ends. This CDR3 is CASSYVSTEAFF. The CDR3 DNA reads as TGTGCCAGCAGCTACGTTAGCACTGAAGCTTTCTTT.

This clonotype has a count of ten or more. The chain has TRBV12-3 or TRBV12-4 and TRBJ2-5; TRBD2 is a possible D gene (6 bases). The CDR3 extends over 14 amino acids. Trimming pared 5 bases from V and 3 bases from J, leaving 13 bases between. The CDR3: CASSPPSAEETQYF. The CDR3 region has the DNA TGTGCCAGCAGTCCCCCTAGCGCCGAAGAGACCCAGTACTTC.

This clonotype was detected ten times or more. The CDR3 spells CASSSTLGRVSYNEQFF. In DNA, the CDR3 is TGTGCCAGCAGTTCTACCCTTGGACGGGTCTCCTACAATGAGCAGTTCTTC. This chain joins TRBV7-8 and TRBJ2-1; the D is unclear. V was trimmed by 6 bases and J by 0 bases, leaving 18 bases between them. Per the germline V gene, CDR1 is SGHVS and CDR2 is FQNEAQ. The CDR3 loop spans 17 amino acids.

This clonotype has at least ten counts. The J gene is TRBJ2-3, the V gene TRBV29-1; tentatively, D is TRBD2 (5 bases). CDR3 length equals 16 residues. The V gene's germline CDR1 is SQVTM and CDR2 ANQGSEA. V was cut by 0 bases and J by 1 base, with 14 bases left in between. The DNA of the CDR3 is TGCAGCGTTGAAGATCTCTCGGTGAGGGGCACAGATACGCAGTATTTT. This sequence encodes CSVEDLSVRGTDTQYF.

This clonotype has at least ten counts. V is TRBV18 and J is TRBJ2-3; 7 bases match TRBD2. Germline-derived CDR1 and CDR2 are KGHSH and LQKENI. With 4 bases clipped from V and 0 bases from J, the junction kept 4 bases outside the gene matches. The length of the CDR3 is 15 residues. CDR3 residues: CASSRSGASTDTQYF. The CDR3 nucleotides are TGTGCCAGCTCACGGAGCGGGGCTAGCACAGATACGCAGTATTTT.

This clonotype was seen at least ten times. The rearrangement links TRBV10-2 to TRBJ2-7; the match to TRBD1 covers 7 bases. CDR1 is WSHSY and CDR2 is SAAADI in the germline V gene. Germline trimming cut 7 bases from V and 2 bases from J; bases unmatched to any gene: 8. The length of the CDR3 is 14 residues. The CDR3 here is CASNPTGATYEQYF. CDR3 DNA: TGCGCCAGCAACCCCACAGGGGCGACCTACGAGCAGTACTTC.

This clonotype was seen at least ten times. The chain links TRBV27 to TRBJ2-1; D gene uncertain. CDR3 size: 16 residues. Per germline, CDR1 MNHEY and CDR2 SMNVEV (reference sequence). The germline V and J ends were trimmed by 0 bases and 5 bases, with 14 bases remaining between them. This CDR3 reads CASSLSEGDSNNEQFF. Here the CDR3 DNA reads TGTGCCAGCAGTTTATCCGAAGGTGATTCTAACAATGAGCAGTTCTTC.

This clonotype was counted between two and nine times. The chain has TRBV6-9 and TRBJ1-2; 11 positions agree with TRBD1. The J segment lost 10 bases and the V segment lost 3 bases, leaving 7 bases of the junction unmatched. The germline CDR1 and CDR2 sequences are MNHGY and SVAAGI. CDR3 length: 14 residues. Here the CDR3 DNA reads TGTGCCAGCAGTTACTCGGACAGGGGGCCCGTCTACACCTTC. It specifies CASSYSDRGPVYTF.

J is TRBJ1-1 and V is TRBV27; D perhaps matches TRBD1 (6 bases). V lost 7 bases, J lost 5 bases, and 20 bases lay in between. CDR1 MNHEY and CDR2 SMNVEV come from the germline V gene (reference sequence). The CDR3 spans 15 residues. Here the CDR3 DNA reads TGTGCCAGCAACAGGGCCCCGGGCTTGGATACTGAAGCTTTCTTT. Its protein is CASNRAPGLDTEAFF.

This clonotype was picked up many times. The chain recombines TRBV28 with TRBJ2-7, with 9 positions matching TRBD1. Trimming took 2 bases from V and 6 from J; bases not matched to a gene: 5. Germline CDR1 and CDR2: MDHEN and SYDVKM. The CDR3 has 14 amino acids. The CDR3 loop is CASSLRGQGREQYF. CDR3 nucleotides: TGTGCCAGCAGTTTACGGGGACAGGGACGCGAGCAGTACTTC. The full variable domain, in which reference TRBV28 and TRBJ2-7 provide the parts outside the CDR3, is DVKVTQSSRYLVKRTGEKVFLECVQDMDHENMFWYRQDPGLGLRLIYFSYDVKMKEKGDIPEGYSVSREKKERFSLILESASTNQTSMYLCASSLRGQGREQYFGPGTRLTVT.

This clonotype has a count of ten or more. The V gene is TRBV5-4, the J gene TRBJ2-7; perhaps TRBD1 as D (6 bases). The CDR3 sequence is 15 residues long. From germline, CDR1 is SGHNT and CDR2 YYREEE (reference sequence). V lost 0 bases to trimming and J lost 3 bases, with 13 bases between them. This chain's CDR3 is CASSLETGQLYEQYF. In nucleotides, the CDR3 is TGTGCCAGCAGCTTGGAAACCGGACAGCTCTACGAGCAGTACTTC.

The chain recombines TRBV19 with TRBJ2-2; D perhaps matches TRBD1 (5 bases). The CDR3 is 15 residues long. Per the germline V gene, CDR1 is LNHDA and CDR2 is SQIVND (reference sequence). Trimming removed 1 base at V and 2 bases at J, with 8 bases between. The CDR3 sequence is CASSIGRVNTGELFF. The CDR3 bases are TGTGCCAGTAGTATAGGCAGGGTAAACACCGGGGAGCTGTTTTTT.

This clonotype was seen ten or more times. The chain links TRBV28 to TRBJ1-2; TRBD1 matches 9 bases. The CDR3 runs to 12 residues. Germline CDR1 MDHEN, CDR2 SYDVKM. J gave up 4 bases and V 10 bases, and 4 bases lay outside the gene matches. As DNA, the CDR3 is TGTGCCAAACAGGGGGCCGTCTATGGCTACACCTTC. Its translation: CAKQGAVYGYTF.

This clonotype occurred many times. The CDR3 DNA sequence: TGTGCTAGTGGTTTGGTATCGGCAGGGATGAACACTGAAGCTTTCTTT. Protein: CASGLVSAGMNTEAFF. The chain is built from TRBV12-5 and TRBJ1-1; maybe TRBD1 (5 bases). From germline, CDR1 is LGHNT and CDR2 FRNRAP. This CDR3 region has 16 residues. V lost 0 bases and J lost 0, with 11 bases in between.

This clonotype was found many times. The V gene is TRBV6-5, the J gene TRBJ2-7; no reliable D call. Trimming removed 2 bases at V and 3 bases at J, with 2 bases between. Looked up from germline, CDR1 is MNHEY and CDR2 is SVGAGI. The CDR3 has 11 residues. The CDR3, as DNA: TGTGCCAGCAGTTACGACTACGAGCAGTACTTC. Protein sequence: CASSYDYEQYF.

The table lists this clonotype with many counts. The CDR3 loop reads CASRYRGVTEAFF. The CDR3 nucleotides read TGTGCCAGCAGGTACAGGGGAGTCACTGAAGCTTTCTTT. The chain couples TRBV3-1 to TRBJ1-1, with 7 positions matching TRBD1. From germline, CDR1 is LGHDT and CDR2 YNNKEL (reference sequence). This CDR3 spans 13 amino acids. The trim removed 6 bases at V and 4 bases at J, leaving 5 bases unmatched.

The rearrangement uses TRBV6-9 and TRBJ1-1; D not certain. This CDR3 is 14 amino acids long. Germline V gene sequence: CDR1 MNHGY, CDR2 SVAAGI. V gave up 3 bases and J gave up 4 bases, with 12 bases separating them. CDR3 nucleotide sequence: TGTGCCAGCAGTTACTTGCCCGAGGGCACTGAAGCTTTCTTT. Translated: CASSYLPEGTEAFF.

This clonotype was counted ten times or more. The chain uses TRBV20-1 and TRBJ1-2; D is unclear. Germline CDR1 is DFQATT and CDR2 is SNEGSKA (reference sequence). The V gene lost 6 bases and the J gene lost 9 bases, with 14 bases spanning the gap. The CDR3 runs 11 residues. CDR3 sequence reads: CSASAVRSYTF. The CDR3 nucleotides are TGCAGTGCATCGGCAGTCAGGAGCTACACCTTC.

This clonotype was observed a handful of times. This sequence joins TRBV6-5 and TRBJ2-7, with D perhaps matching TRBD2 (6 bases). Trimming left V 3 bases short and J 6 bases short, with 18 bases between. Germline CDR1 reads MNHEY; CDR2 reads SVGAGI. This CDR3 has 15 amino acids. Written as DNA, the CDR3 is TGTGCCAGCAGTTATCTTGGGGGGAGCGCCGGCGAGCAGTACTTC. It is translated as CASSYLGGSAGEQYF.

Ten or more counts support this clonotype. The CDR3 nucleotides are TGTGCCAGCAGAGATCCTGGGGGGGGCGCCCAGACCCAGTACTTC. Translated, it gives CASRDPGGGAQTQYF. The chain has TRBV6-1 and TRBJ2-5; possible D gene TRBD2, 7 bases. Trimming pared 6 bases from V and 6 bases from J, leaving 20 bases between. The CDR3 spans 15 residues. Germline V gene sequence: CDR1 MNHNS, CDR2 SASEGT.

This clonotype appeared many times. The CDR3 bases are TGTGCCACCGGGGACCTTGGGTCACCCCTCCACTTT. This gives the protein CATGDLGSPLHF. The chain employs TRBV28 and TRBJ1-6; possibly TRBD1 for D (5 bases). Looked up from germline, CDR1 is MDHEN and CDR2 is SYDVKM. The germline V and J ends were trimmed by 10 bases and 10 bases, with 14 bases remaining between them. The CDR3 has 12 residues.

The genes are TRBV2 and TRBJ2-7; D is unresolved. This CDR3 spans 15 amino acids. Per germline, CDR1 SNHLY and CDR2 FYNNEI. V was shortened by 1 base and J by 4 bases, with 14 bases between the two germline ends. CDR3 in amino acids: CASSEVRGEVYEQYF. In DNA, the CDR3 is TGTGCCAGCAGTGAAGTGCGCGGTGAGGTATACGAGCAGTACTTC.